This TCR beta chain was sequenced for a study of regulatory T cells in long-lasting Graves disease. Looking at the study overall: Persistent Graves' disease meant over 5 years of antithyroid drugs with positive TSH receptor antibodies. Study-level findings and limits: Persistent Graves' patients showed less TCR diversity than newly diagnosed ones.

On this clonotype: Its specificity is not known.

For TCR beta, libraries came from iRepertoire HTBI primers and Arm-PCR of CDR3 regions. MiXCR, run by TCRdb on the multiplex PCR reads, gives a single entry per CDR3 protein. The table includes 300,000 to 400,000 distinct CDR3 sequences, around a fifth detected once. The sample's time point: persistent/refractory GD, antithyroid drugs over 5 years with positive TRAb. The authors made the TCR library using RNA they extracted from PBMCs. The source is a female donor with Graves disease. The sequences come from peripheral blood mononuclear cells (PBMCs), collected when the disease was refractory, from a patient treated with antithyroid drugs.

The CDR3 protein is CASSQERTGGGYGYTF. In DNA, the CDR3 is TGCGCCAGCAGCCAAGAAAGGACAGGGGGCGGCTATGGCTACACCTTC. V gene TRBV4-1 combines with J gene TRBJ1-2, with 11 bases fitting TRBD1. The V gene end was trimmed by 0 bases and the J gene end by 4 bases; junction bases not matched to a gene: 4. Germline CDR1 is MGHRA and CDR2 is YSYEKL. The CDR3 is made up of 16 amino acids.